A single T cell receptor (beta chain) is shown here with its context. The data originate from a study of CD4 T cells in relation to SARS-CoV-2 and coronaviruses. Naive and memory CD4+ T cell DNA was deep-sequenced without culture. Clones were sequenced by immunoSEQ multiplex PCR, and TCRdb holds only the in-frame ones, with some missing. The table shows around 54,000 clones, with about 90% occurring only once. Germline V lookup: CDR1 LGHDT, CDR2 YNNKEL (reference sequence). With 2 bases removed from V and 5 bases from J, the gap between germline ends came to 4 bases. CDR3 length equals 11 residues. V and J are TRBV3-1 (or the pseudogene TRBV3-2) and TRBJ2-7; no reliable D call. The clonotype comes from an adult with COVID-19. The sample taken for sequencing was naive CD4+ T cells from PBMCs. Sample subset: naive CD4+ T cells isolated by negative enrichment. CDR3 bases: TGTGCCAGCAGCCAATCAAACGAGCAGTACTTC. Its protein product is CASSQSNEQYF.